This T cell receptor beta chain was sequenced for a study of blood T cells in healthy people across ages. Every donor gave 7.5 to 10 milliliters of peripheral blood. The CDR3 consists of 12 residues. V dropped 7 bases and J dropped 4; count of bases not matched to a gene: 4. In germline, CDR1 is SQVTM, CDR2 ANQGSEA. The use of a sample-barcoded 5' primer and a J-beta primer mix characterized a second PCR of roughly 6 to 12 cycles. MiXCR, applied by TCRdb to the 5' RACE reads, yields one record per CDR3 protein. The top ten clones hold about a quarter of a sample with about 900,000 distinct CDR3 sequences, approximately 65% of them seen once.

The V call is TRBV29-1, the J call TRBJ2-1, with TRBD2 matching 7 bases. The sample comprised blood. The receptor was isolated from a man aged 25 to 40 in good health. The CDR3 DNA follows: TGCAGCGGGGGACTATTTTACAATGAGCAGTTCTTC. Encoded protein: CSGGLFYNEQFF.